The rows below give T cell receptor beta chains drawn from one sample of a study of blood T cell repertoires in COVID-19. Here immunoSEQ multiplex PCR was the method, and the copy in TCRdb shows in-frame clones only, minus some. The sample has approximately 60,000 clones, roughly 80% seen once. Sequencing was carried out using peripheral blood. These receptors were obtained from a man aged 60 to 75 with acute or convalescent COVID-19. Each CDR3 is given with its conserved first and last residue. Each record gives: J gene, V gene, D gene, clone size, CDR3 protein, CDR3 DNA. The D gene is left open where the match is weak. The listing skips clone size in some rows; elsewhere it reads once, few, many or a size class.

j_gene: TRBJ1-1; v_gene: TRBV18; d_gene: TRBD1; abundance: -; CDR3aa: CASSPRQGRTDTEAFF; CDR3nt: TGTGCCAGCTCACCCCGACAGGGAAGGACGGACACTGAAGCTTTCTTT
j_gene: TRBJ2-3; v_gene: TRBV29-1; d_gene: TRBD2; abundance: -; CDR3aa: CSVVSGRNTDTQYF; CDR3nt: TGCAGCGTTGTTAGCGGGAGGAATACAGATACGCAGTATTTT
j_gene: TRBJ1-1; v_gene: TRBV2; d_gene: TRBD1; abundance: few; CDR3aa: CASRGDRANQEAFF; CDR3nt: TGTGCCAGCAGGGGGGACAGGGCGAACCAGGAAGCTTTCTTT
j_gene: TRBJ2-1; v_gene: TRBV11-2; d_gene: TRBD2; abundance: -; CDR3aa: CASSIHPSGSFLYNEQFF; CDR3nt: TGTGCCAGCAGCATCCATCCTAGCGGGAGTTTCCTTTACAATGAGCAGTTCTTC
j_gene: TRBJ2-1; v_gene: TRBV27; d_gene: -; abundance: -; CDR3aa: CASSFVPSSYNEQFF; CDR3nt: TGTGCCAGCAGTTTTGTCCCCAGCTCCTACAATGAGCAGTTCTTC
j_gene: TRBJ2-1; v_gene: TRBV5-1; d_gene: -; abundance: once; CDR3aa: CASSLGGVYNEQFF; CDR3nt: TGCGCCAGCAGCTTGGGCGGGGTCTACAATGAGCAGTTCTTC
j_gene: TRBJ2-1; v_gene: TRBV6-6; d_gene: TRBD2; abundance: -; CDR3aa: CASSRPTSGRPVSYNEQFF; CDR3nt: TGTGCCAGCAGTCGACCGACTAGCGGGAGGCCAGTCTCCTACAATGAGCAGTTCTTC
j_gene: TRBJ2-1; v_gene: TRBV19; d_gene: -; abundance: -; CDR3aa: CASSSIYNEQFF; CDR3nt: TGTGCCAGTAGCTCTATTTACAATGAGCAGTTCTTC
j_gene: TRBJ1-2; v_gene: TRBV4-1; d_gene: TRBD1; abundance: -; CDR3aa: CASSLKGQGLNYGYTF; CDR3nt: TGCGCCAGCAGCCTTAAAGGACAGGGCCTCAACTATGGCTACACCTTC
j_gene: TRBJ2-5; v_gene: TRBV24-1; d_gene: -; abundance: -; CDR3aa: CATSDLRETQYF; CDR3nt: TGTGCCACCAGTGATTTGCGGGAGACCCAGTACTTC
j_gene: TRBJ1-3; v_gene: TRBV14; d_gene: -; abundance: few; CDR3aa: CASSTAGGNTIYF; CDR3nt: TGTGCCAGCAGCACCGCGGGAGGAAACACCATATATTTT
j_gene: TRBJ2-1; v_gene: TRBV7-7; d_gene: -; abundance: -; CDR3aa: CASSLEVAGSAYNEQFF; CDR3nt: TGTGCTAGCAGCTTAGAGGTGGCGGGAAGCGCCTACAATGAGCAGTTCTTC
j_gene: TRBJ1-5; v_gene: TRBV3-1/TRBV3-2; d_gene: -; abundance: -; CDR3aa: CASSQDRNQPQHF; CDR3nt: TGTGCCAGCAGCCAAGATCGGAATCAGCCCCAGCATTTT
j_gene: TRBJ2-1; v_gene: TRBV10-3; d_gene: -; abundance: -; CDR3aa: CAISESSAGEFF; CDR3nt: TGTGCCATCAGTGAGTCTAGCGCTGGGGAGTTCTTC
j_gene: TRBJ2-7; v_gene: TRBV7-2; d_gene: -; abundance: once; CDR3aa: CASSLSGGKRYEQYF; CDR3nt: TGTGCCAGCAGCTTAAGTGGCGGGAAAAGGTACGAGCAGTACTTC
j_gene: TRBJ2-1; v_gene: TRBV7-2; d_gene: -; abundance: -; CDR3aa: CASSLAGGPNEQFF; CDR3nt: TGTGCCAGCAGCTTAGCGGGAGGTCCAAATGAGCAGTTCTTC
j_gene: TRBJ2-7; v_gene: TRBV5-5; d_gene: TRBD1; abundance: once; CDR3aa: CASSSEGTGRSYEQYF; CDR3nt: TGTGCCAGCAGCTCTGAGGGGACAGGGCGCTCCTACGAGCAGTACTTC
j_gene: TRBJ2-7; v_gene: TRBV28; d_gene: TRBD2; abundance: -; CDR3aa: CASRSGGRTYEQYF; CDR3nt: TGTGCCAGCAGGAGTGGCGGGAGGACCTACGAGCAGTACTTC
j_gene: TRBJ2-3; v_gene: TRBV19; d_gene: TRBD2; abundance: -; CDR3aa: CASTVRGGAGDTQYF; CDR3nt: TGTGCCAGTACCGTACGGGGGGGGGCCGGAGATACGCAGTATTTT
j_gene: TRBJ1-5; v_gene: TRBV2; d_gene: -; abundance: -; CDR3aa: CASRGDRYNQPQHF; CDR3nt: TGTGCCAGCAGAGGAGACAGGTATAATCAGCCCCAGCATTTT
j_gene: TRBJ2-5; v_gene: TRBV6-1; d_gene: -; abundance: -; CDR3aa: CASSENGLGTQYF; CDR3nt: TGTGCCAGCAGTGAAAACGGTCTTGGGACCCAGTACTTC
j_gene: TRBJ1-4; v_gene: TRBV6-5; d_gene: -; abundance: -; CDR3aa: CASSYSGQINEKLFF; CDR3nt: TGTGCCAGCAGTTACTCTGGACAGATTAATGAAAAACTGTTTTTT
j_gene: TRBJ2-5; v_gene: TRBV18; d_gene: TRBD1; abundance: -; CDR3aa: CASSQGQGKTQYF; CDR3nt: TGTGCCAGCTCACAGGGACAGGGAAAGACCCAGTACTTC
j_gene: TRBJ2-7; v_gene: TRBV11-2; d_gene: -; abundance: -; CDR3aa: CASSFGGGSSYEQYF; CDR3nt: TGTGCCAGCAGCTTCGGCGGGGGCAGCTCCTACGAGCAGTACTTC